The present T cell receptor (beta chain) was sequenced within a study of blood T cell repertoires in COVID-19 (TCRdb year 2020). Describing the broader study: Samples covering the acute and convalescent phases of COVID-19 were provided by collaborators in the United States, Italy and Spain. The material from the prospective study consisted of cDNA or gDNA derived from T cells, B-cell-depleted T cells, or PBMCs. The dataset comprised deeply sampled blood TCRbeta repertoires from subjects exposed to, actively infected with, or recovered from COVID-19. The repertoires were released in a freely available public database intended as a resource for research on the immune response to SARS-CoV-2. The samples were drawn from the first 160 participants of the ongoing ImmuneRACE study and from 950 to 1,500 subjects provided by 6 global collaborators. A de-identified subject ID, COVID-19 status, age in years and sex were almost always included in the sample metadata. Where available, HLA class I and class II types were obtained from metadata supplied by the sample provider rather than from assay-based typing.

After removal of 3 bases from V and 7 bases from J, the junction retains 2 bases not matched to a gene. Via the germline V gene (reference sequence), CDR1 is MNHEY and CDR2 SMNVEV. The CDR3 starts with the cysteine, ends with the phenylalanine, and has 13 residues. Only CDR3 DNA is held: 39 bases, read in frame from base 1. One collaborating source in Seattle enrolled patients while the patients were actively infected and followed the patients over time throughout the course of disease. Each collaborating institution followed its own protocols to collect whole blood in K2EDTA tubes. For TCRbeta analysis, collaborators shipped samples as frozen whole blood, isolated PBMCs, or DNA extracted from either of those sample types. Study-wide findings and limitations: The quantity of clinical and demographic metadata differed by source and by participant and was supplied without curation.

TCRbeta CDR3 regions were amplified from genomic DNA by means of the immunoSEQ Assay, a bias-controlled multiplex PCR. For the original study's pipeline: Within the assay, amplification of reference gene primers was used to estimate how many nucleated cells each sample contained. To quantify the absolute abundance of each unique TCRbeta CDR3 rearrangement, sequence reads were collapsed and filtered. Productive Simpson clonality was computed per sample as the square root of Simpson's diversity index over productive rearrangements. In its TCRdb copy, this immuneACCESS table keeps in-frame sequences only and misses some clones. Where compared with another copy, unresolved V genes explain less than half of these, and the others have no known cause. The V and J calls and clone size are taken from that table; D and trimming were inferred from the DNA. The sample profile shows about 80,000 clones; 65% to 90% of them were found once. The top ten clones comprise roughly 9.3% of the sample.

A remark on this clone: Its antigen is not yet known. No quality values exist for individual bases; no much larger clone is one base distant.

Rearrangement joined TRBV27 to TRBJ2-5; 10 of the junction bases match TRBD2. The sample consisted of peripheral blood. This receptor was taken from a man between 50 and 59 years old with COVID-19, enrolled during active disease. The nucleotides are TGTGCCAGCAGTTTCAGCGGGGGGGCGACCCAGTACTTC. Its amino acids are CASSFSGGATQYF.